Below are 17 T cell receptor beta chains sequenced from a single sample in a study of T cell repertoires in cytomegalovirus infection. In TCRdb, the reads were re-called with MiXCR into one record per CDR3 protein. The sample has 35,000 to 55,000 distinct CDR3 sequences, roughly 19% seen once. These receptors' antigens are unknown. This material consisted of CD8+ T cells from cultured PBMCs, taken from culture after CMV antigen stimulation. The origin of the receptors is a human donor in good health (CMV status not recorded). Some clones in this sample may be carry-over from other donors' samples.

This clonotype was recorded at least ten times. The rearrangement joins TRBV10-3 to TRBJ2-7; D is undetermined. V lost 1 base, J lost 5 bases, and 9 bases lay in between. The V gene's germline CDR1 is ENHRY and CDR2 SYGVKD. The CDR3 sequence is 13 residues long. The CDR3 coding sequence is TGTGCCATCAGTGAGTTTCTTGAGGACGAGCAGTACTTC. This gives the protein CAISEFLEDEQYF.

This clonotype was recorded a few times. This chain joins TRBV27 and TRBJ2-3, with unresolved D. The V end was cut by 6 bases, the J end by 2 bases, with 9 bases between. CDR3 length equals 13 residues. Per germline, CDR1 MNHEY and CDR2 SMNVEV (reference sequence). This chain's CDR3 is CASRGTATDTQYF. CDR3 DNA: TGTGCCAGCAGGGGAACGGCCACAGATACGCAGTATTTT.

This clonotype was picked up many times. The chain is built from TRBV7-2 and TRBJ2-7; 8 nucleotides match TRBD2. The CDR3 is 15 residues long. Trimming removed 3 bases from V and 2 bases from J; junction bases left unmatched: 6. The V gene's germline CDR1 is SGHTA and CDR2 FQGNSA. The CDR3 DNA follows: TGTGCCAGCAGCTTTGGGGCGGGAGGCCCCTACGAGCAGTACTTC. Translation: CASSFGAGGPYEQYF.

The table lists this clonotype with many counts. CDR3 loop: CASSLEGLGGYTF. CDR3 in DNA: TGTGCCAGCAGCTTAGAAGGGTTGGGAGGCTACACCTTC. The chain joins TRBV7-2 to TRBJ1-2; D is ambiguous. The CDR3 runs 13 residues. CDR1 is SGHTA and CDR2 is FQGNSA in the germline V gene. Trimming took off 1 base at V and 8 bases at J, with 11 bases between the two ends.

This clonotype was counted a few times. The chain carries TRBV29-1 and TRBJ1-3, with D maybe TRBD1 (5 bases). Looked up from germline, CDR1 is SQVTM and CDR2 is ANQGSEA. The CDR3 totals 14 residues. Trimming took off 2 bases at V and 0 bases at J, with 8 bases between the two ends. CDR3 region: CSVETGVSGNTIYF. The CDR3 DNA reads TGCAGCGTTGAAACAGGCGTCTCTGGAAACACCATATATTTT.

This clonotype was counted many times. The rearrangement links TRBV27 to TRBJ2-1; TRBD1 aligns across 8 bases. V gave up 4 bases and J gave up 7 bases; unmatched junction bases: 15. The V gene's germline CDR1 is MNHEY and CDR2 SMNVEV (reference sequence). The CDR3 length is 17 residues. The CDR3 coding sequence is TGTGCCAGCAGTTCCCCCCTTCAGGGGGCTTGGGGTAATGAGCAGTTCTTC. It yields the protein CASSSPLQGAWGNEQFF.

CDR3 sequence reads: CASSQGQNQPQHF. The CDR3 DNA reads TGCGCCAGCAGCCAAGGACAGAATCAGCCCCAGCATTTT. This chain links TRBV4-1 with TRBJ1-5, with a tentative D call TRBD1 (5 bases). The CDR3 runs to 13 residues. The germline gives CDR1 MGHRA, CDR2 YSYEKL. Between the trimmed V and J ends, which lost 1 base and 4 bases, there was a span of 5 bases.

This clonotype was recorded a few times. The chain links TRBV10-2 to TRBJ2-1; TRBD2 matches at 10 bases. V shed 8 bases and J 0 bases; nucleotides not matched to a gene: 4. Per the germline V gene, CDR1 is WSHSY and CDR2 is SAAADI. The CDR3 extends over 15 amino acids. The CDR3 spells CASGSSGSSYNEQFF. CDR3 nucleotides: TGCGCCAGCGGATCTAGCGGGAGCTCCTACAATGAGCAGTTCTTC.

This clonotype came up many times. J is TRBJ2-2 and V is TRBV28, with D perhaps given as TRBD1 or TRBD2 (5 bases each). The germline gives CDR1 MDHEN, CDR2 SYDVKM. V was pared by 2 bases and J by 9 bases, with 13 bases between. This CDR3 has 14 residues. The CDR3, as DNA: TGTGCCAGCAGTTTACGAGGGACCCTGCGGGAGCTGTTTTTT. Protein sequence: CASSLRGTLRELFF.

This clonotype has a count of ten or more. The chain combines TRBV12-3 or TRBV12-4 with TRBJ1-2; 9 bases match TRBD1. The J segment lost 4 bases and the V segment lost 4 bases, leaving 10 bases of the junction unmatched. This CDR3 contains 16 residues. The CDR3 loop reads CASSSYPDRGAYGYTF. CDR3 bases: TGTGCCAGCAGTTCTTACCCGGACAGGGGAGCCTATGGCTACACCTTC.

This clonotype was detected ten times or more. The V gene is TRBV4-1, the J gene TRBJ2-2; TRBD1 matches at 10 bases. The CDR3 spans 17 residues. Germline values: CDR1 MGHRA, CDR2 YSYEKL. The trim removed 3 bases at V and 5 bases at J, leaving 9 bases unmatched. This CDR3 reads CASSHPGQGGNTGELFF. CDR3 nucleotide sequence: TGCGCCAGCAGCCACCCAGGACAGGGGGGAAATACCGGGGAGCTGTTTTTT.

This clonotype appeared once. This sequence may be a read error, since a much larger clone differs from it by one base. V and J are TRBV25-1 and TRBJ1-2, with D maybe TRBD1 (5 bases). The CDR3 sequence is 15 residues long. Germline V CDR1 and CDR2: MGHDK, SYGVNS. Trimming left V 3 bases short and J 1 base short, with 12 bases between. CDR3 in DNA: TGTGCCAGCAGTGAGCAGGGTAGAGTTAACTATGGCTACACCTTC. This sequence encodes CASSEQGRVNYGYTF.

This clonotype was seen a handful of times. The chain employs TRBV30 and TRBJ2-7, with unresolved D. Trimming removed 0 bases from V and 1 base from J, with 13 bases in between. There are 15 residues in the CDR3. From germline, CDR1 is GTSNPN and CDR2 SVGIG (reference sequence). The CDR3 reads CAWSVDTFLSYEQYF. CDR3 nucleotides: TGTGCCTGGAGTGTCGACACCTTTTTGTCCTACGAGCAGTACTTC.

This clonotype has more than one count but fewer than ten. The chain combines TRBV27 with TRBJ2-2, with a possible D match to TRBD2 (7 bases). Trimming pared 2 bases from V and 5 bases from J, leaving 12 bases between. CDR1 and CDR2 (germline): MNHEY, SMNVEV (reference sequence). The CDR3 sequence is 15 residues long. The CDR3 spells CASSLRGGGTGELFF. CDR3 nucleotide sequence: TGTGCCAGCAGTTTAAGGGGGGGAGGTACCGGGGAGCTGTTTTTT.

This clonotype was seen only a few times. V and J are TRBV7-6 and TRBJ2-2, with TRBD2 matching over 14 bases. Germline V gene sequence: CDR1 SGHVS, CDR2 FNYEAQ. V lost 4 bases to trimming and J lost 0 bases; unmatched junction nucleotides: 4. The CDR3 runs 18 residues. CDR3 sequence: CASSSGLAGEANTGELFF. In nucleotides, the CDR3 is TGTGCCAGCAGCTCGGGACTAGCGGGAGAAGCGAACACCGGGGAGCTGTTTTTT.

A few counts support this clonotype. J is TRBJ2-2 and V is TRBV7-4; D unresolved. V shed 3 bases and J shed 4 bases, with 6 bases lying between them. The CDR3 loop spans 13 amino acids. Germline CDR1 and CDR2: SGHVT and SQSDAQ. CDR3 DNA: TGTGCCAGCAGCTTCCGGAGCACCGGGGAGCTGTTTTTT. It yields the protein CASSFRSTGELFF.

The chain employs TRBV19 and TRBJ2-2; unclear D gene. Trimming stripped 6 bases from V and 9 bases from J, with 11 bases between. The CDR3 consists of 12 residues. The germline gives CDR1 LNHDA, CDR2 SQIVND (reference sequence). CDR3 coding DNA: TGTGCCAGTAGCGGAAACGTTCGGGAGCTGTTTTTT. This codes for CASSGNVRELFF. Full variable domain (remainder filled in from reference TRBV19 and TRBJ2-2): DGGITQSPKYLFRKEGQNVTLSCEQNLNHDAMYWYRQDPGQGLRLIYYSQIVNDFQKGDIAEGYSVSREKKESFPLTVTSAQKNPTAFYLCASSGNVRELFFGEGSRLTVL.